This entry concerns a single T cell receptor (beta chain). J gave up 8 bases and V 1 base, and 13 bases lay outside the gene matches. Germline V gives CDR1 SGHRS, CDR2 YFSETQ. There are 16 residues in the CDR3. This entry comes from a study of blood T cell repertoires in COVID-19. Original methodology: Reference gene primer amplification yielded estimated nucleated cell counts. Generated by immunoSEQ multiplex PCR, the TCRdb table keeps only in-frame clones and is missing some. That table is the source of V, J and clone size, and D and trimming were worked out from the DNA. The profile shows roughly 230,000 clones, 90% of them singletons.

The sequencing sample was made of peripheral blood. This receptor was taken from an older woman with COVID-19, enrolled during active disease. The chain uses TRBV5-1 and TRBJ1-2; 8 bases map to TRBD1. CDR3 DNA sequence: TGCGCCAGCAGCTTGTCAGGACAGGGATTTTCGGAGGGCTACACCTTC. Protein product: CASSLSGQGFSEGYTF.